This entry lists 27 T cell receptor beta chains sequenced from one sample in a study of cytomegalovirus exposure and HLA in healthy donors. The PCR was carried out with 60 Vbeta primers and 13 Jbeta primers. Clones were sequenced by immunoSEQ multiplex PCR, and TCRdb holds only the in-frame ones, with some missing. The top ten hold approximately 2.1% of the sample, which has tens of thousands of clones, more than 70% seen once. Sequencing input: PBMCs. Receptors were obtained from a middle-aged man in good health and CMV-seronegative.

The rearrangement uses TRBV2 and TRBJ2-1; no clear D gene. The CDR3 extends over 15 amino acids. The V end was cut by 0 bases, the J end by 3 bases, with 9 bases between. Germline V gene sequence: CDR1 SNHLY, CDR2 FYNNEI. The CDR3 DNA reads TGTGCCAGCAGTGAAGCACCTTCACACTACAATGAGCAGTTCTTC. Translated, it gives CASSEAPSHYNEQFF.

The CDR3 region is CASSRQGLNTEAFF. CDR3 nucleotides: TGTGCCAGCAGTCGACAGGGTTTGAACACTGAAGCTTTCTTT. This sequence joins TRBV6-5 and TRBJ1-1, with 7 bases fitting TRBD1. Germline CDR1 MNHEY, CDR2 SVGAGI. The trim removed 5 bases at V and 0 bases at J, leaving 3 bases unmatched. CDR3 size: 14 residues.

The chain couples TRBV27 to TRBJ2-7, with D tentatively TRBD1 (6 bases). Germline V gives CDR1 MNHEY, CDR2 SMNVEV (reference sequence). CDR3 length: 12 residues. V was cut by 8 bases and J by 6 bases, with 14 bases left in between. The CDR3 region is CASLTGAGEQYF. The CDR3 coding sequence is TGTGCCAGCCTGACAGGTGCGGGCGAGCAGTACTTC.

As regards this clone: One end of the junction is discordant with germline, which a read error may explain. CDR3 DNA: TGTGCCAGCAGTGATGGTCTGGTACAAAAGTCCTTC. This translates into CASSDGLVQKSF. V gene TRBV6-1 combines with J gene TRBJ2-7; D is uncertain. The CDR3 contains 12 residues. Looked up from germline, CDR1 is MNHNS and CDR2 is SASEGT.

The table lists this clone with a count of one. The chain links TRBV10-2 to TRBJ1-1, with D unresolved. The CDR3 runs to 12 residues. V was trimmed by 8 bases and J by 6 bases, leaving 13 bases between them. The V gene's germline CDR1 is WSHSY and CDR2 SAAADI. CDR3 DNA sequence: TGCGCCAGCTCTGCAGGCAGAGCTGAAGCTTTCTTT. It codes for CASSAGRAEAFF.

This chain links TRBV6-5 with TRBJ1-1, with a possible D match to TRBD1 (6 bases). Trimming left V 4 bases short and J 2 bases short, with 14 bases between. Germline assignment: CDR1 MNHEY and CDR2 SVGAGI. The CDR3 spans 15 residues. The CDR3 DNA reads TGTGCCAGCAGTTTCTCACAGGGCTTAAACACTGAAGCTTTCTTT. It specifies CASSFSQGLNTEAFF.

The J gene is TRBJ1-2, the V gene TRBV2; D unresolved. CDR1 and CDR2 from the germline V gene are SNHLY and FYNNEI. The V end was cut by 2 bases, the J end by 4 bases, with 8 bases between. The CDR3 is made up of 13 amino acids. CDR3 protein: CASSEPVTYGYTF. In DNA, the CDR3 is TGTGCCAGCAGTGAACCAGTTACCTATGGCTACACCTTC.

The gene calls are TRBV5-6 and TRBJ1-4; D not resolved. There are 14 residues in the CDR3. In germline, CDR1 is SGHDT, CDR2 YYEEEE. Between the trimmed V and J ends, which lost 2 bases and 7 bases, there was a span of 12 bases. The CDR3 DNA reads as TGTGCCAGCAGCTTCGAGGGATTTGCTGAAAAACTGTTTTTT. Its protein product is CASSFEGFAEKLFF. Filled out from reference TRBV5-6 and TRBJ1-4, the complete variable domain reads DAGVTQSPTHLIKTRGQQVTLRCSPKSGHDTVSWYQQALGQGPQFIFQYYEEEERQRGNFPDRFSGHQFPNYSSELNVNALLLGDSALYLCASSFEGFAEKLFFGSGTQLSVL.

This chain connects TRBV18 to TRBJ1-4; tentatively, D is TRBD1 (6 bases). This CDR3 is built from 16 residues. Germline V gene sequence: CDR1 KGHSH, CDR2 LQKENI. V lost 4 bases and J 6 bases, leaving 18 bases between the germline ends. Here the CDR3 DNA reads TGTGCCAGCTCACTACGCTTTCAGGGGCGGGATGAAAAACTGTTTTTT. Encoded protein: CASSLRFQGRDEKLFF.

The CDR3 here is CASSIHPGYYEQYF. CDR3 bases: TGTGCCAGTAGTATTCATCCAGGCTACTACGAGCAGTACTTC. V gene TRBV19 combines with J gene TRBJ2-7; D is undetermined. The V gene lost 3 bases and the J gene lost 3 bases, with 12 bases spanning the gap. Germline lookup yields CDR1 LNHDA and CDR2 SQIVND (reference sequence). The CDR3 is 14 residues long.

The chain carries TRBV5-1 and TRBJ2-5, with 9 positions matching TRBD2. CDR1 and CDR2 (germline): SGHRS, YFSETQ. V trimming: 1 base; J trimming: 5 bases; junction bases outside the gene matches: 12. This CDR3 is built from 17 residues. The CDR3, as DNA: TGCGCCAGCAGCTTGTTTGGGACTAGCTCACCTTGGGAGACCCAGTACTTC. Translation: CASSLFGTSSPWETQYF.

J is TRBJ1-1 and V is TRBV7-3; 7 nucleotides match TRBD1. There are 13 residues in the CDR3. Trimming cost V 6 bases and J 0 bases; bases outside gene matches: 1. The germline CDR1 and CDR2 sequences are SGHTA and FQGTGA. In nucleotides, the CDR3 is TGTGCCAGCAGAGGACAGGTGAACACTGAAGCTTTCTTT. Translated, it gives CASRGQVNTEAFF. Complete variable domain (other parts from reference TRBV7-3 and TRBJ1-1): GAGVSQTPSNKVTEKGKYVELRCDPISGHTALYWYRQSLGQGPEFLIYFQGTGAADDSGLPNDRFFAVRPEGSVSTLKIQRTERGDSAVYLCASRGQVNTEAFFGQGTRLTVV.

The rearrangement joins TRBV15 to TRBJ1-5; the match to TRBD1 covers 7 bases. This CDR3 contains 15 residues. The V and J ends lost 1 base and 2 bases, in that order; junction bases with no gene match: 2. Germline V CDR1 and CDR2: LNHNV, YYDKDF (reference sequence). The CDR3 loop is CATSRVGQGNQPQHF. The CDR3 DNA reads TGTGCCACCAGCAGAGTTGGACAGGGCAATCAGCCCCAGCATTTT.

This chain connects TRBV7-8 to TRBJ2-3, with TRBD1 matching 10 bases. Germline CDR1 and CDR2: SGHVS and FQNEAQ. V was pared by 1 base and J by 3 bases, with 4 bases of the junction left unmatched. There are 16 residues in the CDR3. CDR3: CASSLVGTGVTDTQYF. In nucleotides, the CDR3 is TGTGCCAGCAGCTTAGTTGGGACAGGGGTGACAGATACGCAGTATTTT.

This clone has just a few counts. The genes are TRBV5-1 and TRBJ2-7, with D tentatively TRBD2 (5 bases). CDR3 size: 15 residues. Germline V gene sequence: CDR1 SGHRS, CDR2 YFSETQ. The germline V and J ends were trimmed by 2 bases and 5 bases, with 17 bases remaining between them. CDR3 nucleotide sequence: TGCGCCAGCAGCTTAACGATTGGAAGCGGCAACGAGCAGTACTTC. Its protein is CASSLTIGSGNEQYF.

The V gene is TRBV27, the J gene TRBJ1-1; D may be TRBD1 (5 bases). V was clipped by 6 bases and J by 4 bases, with 15 bases between them. CDR1 and CDR2 from the germline V gene are MNHEY and SMNVEV (reference sequence). The CDR3 is 14 amino acids. The CDR3 region is CASRVSGRTTEAFF. The CDR3 region has the DNA TGTGCCAGCAGGGTTTCAGGGAGGACCACTGAAGCTTTCTTT.

A note on this clone: One junction end disagrees with the germline gene, perhaps due to a read error. This sequence joins TRBV19 and TRBJ1-4; no firm D call. The germline gives CDR1 LNHDA, CDR2 SQIVND (reference sequence). The CDR3 sequence is 9 residues long. The CDR3 nucleotides read TGTGCCAGTAACACCCGGGTCCGTTTT. The encoded protein is CASNTRVRF.

V usage is TRBV6-1 and J usage is TRBJ1-6; D ambiguous. CDR1 is MNHNS, CDR2 SASEGT, per germline. The CDR3 loop spans 15 amino acids. The germline V and J ends were trimmed by 6 bases and 10 bases, with 19 bases remaining between them. CDR3 nucleotides: TGTGCCAGCAGCAGTCCGGGTGCTAAACGGTCACCCCTCCACTTT. Its translation is CASSSPGAKRSPLHF.

The chain is built from TRBV10-3 and TRBJ2-5; a weak D match, TRBD2 (6 bases). Germline V lookup: CDR1 ENHRY, CDR2 SYGVKD. CDR3 length: 16 amino acids. Trimming took 0 bases from V and 5 from J, leaving 16 bases between them. CDR3 DNA sequence: TGTGCCATCAGTGAGTCGATTTTGGCAGGGAGGGAGACCCAGTACTTC. Encoded protein: CAISESILAGRETQYF.

The V call is TRBV28, the J call TRBJ1-5; D is unclear. Trimming stripped 3 bases from V and 0 bases from J, with 6 bases between. Germline V gene lookup returns CDR1 MDHEN and CDR2 SYDVKM. This CDR3 spans 14 amino acids. Written as DNA, the CDR3 is TGTGCCAGCAGTTTCGAGTTTAGCAATCAGCCCCAGCATTTT. Translation gives CASSFEFSNQPQHF.

The J gene is TRBJ1-5, the V gene TRBV29-1; TRBD1 matches at 7 bases. Per the germline V gene, CDR1 is SQVTM and CDR2 is ANQGSEA. Unmatched junction bases numbered 12, after V lost 6 bases and J lost 1 base. The CDR3 has 16 residues. The CDR3 spells CSVQAGTTGSNQPQHF. In nucleotides, the CDR3 is TGCAGCGTCCAGGCCGGCACGACAGGGAGCAATCAGCCCCAGCATTTT.

This CDR3 reads CASGRDPTYEQYF. The CDR3 nucleotides read TGCGCCAGCGGGCGGGACCCAACCTACGAGCAGTACTTC. The V gene is TRBV5-1, the J gene TRBJ2-7; possibly TRBD2 for D (6 bases). The CDR3 is 13 residues long. Between the trimmed V and J ends, which lost 7 bases and 2 bases, there was a span of 13 bases. Per germline, CDR1 SGHRS and CDR2 YFSETQ.

V and J are TRBV12-5 and TRBJ1-1; D is undetermined. CDR1 and CDR2 from the germline V gene are LGHNT and FRNRAP. V was trimmed by 0 bases and J by 0 bases, leaving 14 bases between them. CDR3 length equals 17 residues. In DNA form, the CDR3 reads TGTGCTAGTGGTTTGGTACTAGGCCCAGGCTTGAACACTGAAGCTTTCTTT. Residues: CASGLVLGPGLNTEAFF.

V gene TRBV27 combines with J gene TRBJ2-3; no firm D call. CDR1 is MNHEY and CDR2 is SMNVEV in the germline V gene (reference sequence). The CDR3 runs to 17 residues. V lost 0 bases and J 0 bases, leaving 13 bases between the germline ends. This CDR3 is CASSLSHMGPSTDTQYF. In nucleotides, the CDR3 is TGTGCCAGCAGTTTATCACACATGGGCCCAAGCACAGATACGCAGTATTTT.

This clone occurred a few times. V gene TRBV28 combines with J gene TRBJ1-5; 7 bases map to TRBD1. The V segment lost 8 bases and the J segment 4 bases; nucleotides outside the gene matches: 8. This CDR3 spans 14 amino acids. Germline V gene data show CDR1 as MDHEN and CDR2 as SYDVKM. In nucleotides, the CDR3 is TGTGCCAGCGGCTTGACAGGGAAGAATCAGCCCCAGCATTTT. Its protein product is CASGLTGKNQPQHF.

This clone was observed a few times. V and J are TRBV6-6 and TRBJ2-3; TRBD2 is a possible D gene (5 bases). Trimming removed 7 bases at V and 2 bases at J, with 10 bases between. Germline V gene lookup returns CDR1 MNHNY and CDR2 SVGAGI (reference sequence). This CDR3 comprises 13 residues. The CDR3 DNA is TGTGCCAGCACGGATCTAGCCACAGATACGCAGTATTTT. It encodes CASTDLATDTQYF.

The chain carries TRBV5-4 and TRBJ1-1; TRBD1 aligns across 8 bases. The CDR3 loop spans 14 amino acids. Germline assignment: CDR1 SGHNT and CDR2 YYREEE (reference sequence). V shed 4 bases, J shed 4 bases, and the junction held 6 bases outside the gene matches. The CDR3 DNA reads as TGTGCCAGCAGCCCGGAGACAGGGGTCACTGAAGCTTTCTTT. Its translation: CASSPETGVTEAFF.